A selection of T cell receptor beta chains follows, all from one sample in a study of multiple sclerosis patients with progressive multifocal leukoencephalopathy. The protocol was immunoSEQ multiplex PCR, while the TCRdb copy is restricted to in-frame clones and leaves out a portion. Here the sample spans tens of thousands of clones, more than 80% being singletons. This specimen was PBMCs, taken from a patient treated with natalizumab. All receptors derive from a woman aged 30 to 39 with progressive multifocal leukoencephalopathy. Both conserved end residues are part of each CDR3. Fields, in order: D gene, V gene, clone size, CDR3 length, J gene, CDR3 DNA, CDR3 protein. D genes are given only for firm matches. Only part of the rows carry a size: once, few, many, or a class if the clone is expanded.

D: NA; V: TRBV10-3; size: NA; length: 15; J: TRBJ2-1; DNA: TGTGCCATCAGTGGGGACCAGAACTCCTACAATGAGCAGTTCTTC; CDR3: CAISGDQNSYNEQFF
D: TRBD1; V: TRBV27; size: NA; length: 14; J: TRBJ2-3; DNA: TGTGCCAGCAGTCCCCGGACAGGGCCAGATACGCAGTATTTT; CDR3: CASSPRTGPDTQYF
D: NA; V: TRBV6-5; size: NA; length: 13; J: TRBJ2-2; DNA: TGTGCCAGCAGCCACACCGAAACCGGGGAGCTGTTTTTT; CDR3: CASSHTETGELFF
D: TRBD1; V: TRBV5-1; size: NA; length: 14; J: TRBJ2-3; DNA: TGCGCCAGCAGCAAGGGACAGGGCGCAGATACGCAGTATTTT; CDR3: CASSKGQGADTQYF
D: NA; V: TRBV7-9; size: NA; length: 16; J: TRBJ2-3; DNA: TGTGCCAGCAGCTTAGCTGCCGCGTGGGCGCCAGATACGCAGTATTTT; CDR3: CASSLAAAWAPDTQYF
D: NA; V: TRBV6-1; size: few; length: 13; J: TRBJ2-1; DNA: TGTGCCAGCAGGGTAGTTATAAGGGATGAGCAGTTCTTC; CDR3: CASRVVIRDEQFF
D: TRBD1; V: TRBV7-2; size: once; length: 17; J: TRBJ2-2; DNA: TGTGCCAGCAGGCAGACGAGGGGGCGGATGAACACCGGGGAGCCGTTTTTT; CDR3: CASRQTRGRMNTGEPFF
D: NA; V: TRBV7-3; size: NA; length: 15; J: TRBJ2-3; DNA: TGTGCCAGCAGCTTAATTGTGGGGGGCGCAGATACGCAGTATTTT; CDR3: CASSLIVGGADTQYF
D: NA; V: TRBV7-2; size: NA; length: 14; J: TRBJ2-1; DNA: TGTGCCAGCAGCTTAGAGGACTCCTACAATGAGCAGTTCTTC; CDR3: CASSLEDSYNEQFF
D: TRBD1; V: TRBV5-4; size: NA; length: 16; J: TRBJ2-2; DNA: TGTGCCAGCAGCTCCGGTGGACAGGGGGGGACCGGGGAGCTGTTTTTT; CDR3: CASSSGGQGGTGELFF
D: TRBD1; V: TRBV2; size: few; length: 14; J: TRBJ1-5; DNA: TGTGCCAGCACCGGGACAGGCGAGGATCAGCCCCAGCATTTT; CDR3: CASTGTGEDQPQHF
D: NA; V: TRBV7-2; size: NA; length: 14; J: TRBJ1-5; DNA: TGTGCCAGTCAGGAGGGGATCGGCAATCAGCCCCAGCATTTT; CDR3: CASQEGIGNQPQHF
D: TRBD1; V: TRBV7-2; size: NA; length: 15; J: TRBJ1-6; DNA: TGTGCCAGCAGCGACAGGGGACCCTCTAATTCACCCCTCCACTTT; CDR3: CASSDRGPSNSPLHF
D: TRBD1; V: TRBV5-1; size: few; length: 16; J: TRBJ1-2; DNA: TGCGCCAGCAGCTACCGGGCGACAGGGGGGAACTATGGCTACACCTTC; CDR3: CASSYRATGGNYGYTF
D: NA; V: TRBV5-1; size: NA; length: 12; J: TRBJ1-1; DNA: TGCGCCAGCAGCTTGGGTCACACTGAAGCTTTCTTT; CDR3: CASSLGHTEAFF
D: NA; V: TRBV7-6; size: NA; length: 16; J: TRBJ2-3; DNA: TGTGCCAGCAGCCCCCTCGATACCGGGGGAAAAGATACGCAGTATTTT; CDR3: CASSPLDTGGKDTQYF
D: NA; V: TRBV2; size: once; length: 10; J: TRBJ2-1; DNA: TGTGCCAGCAGGCGCAATGAGCAGTTCTTC; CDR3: CASRRNEQFF
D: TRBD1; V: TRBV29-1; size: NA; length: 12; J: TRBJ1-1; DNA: TGCAGCGGAATACAGGGGCTCACTGAAGCTTTCTTT; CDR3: CSGIQGLTEAFF
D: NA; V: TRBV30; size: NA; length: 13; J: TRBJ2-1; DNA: TGTGCCTACGAGCGGGTCTCCTACAATGAGCAGTTCTTC; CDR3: CAYERVSYNEQFF
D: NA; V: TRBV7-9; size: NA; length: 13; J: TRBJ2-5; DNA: TGTGCCAGCAGCTTAGAGTTCCAAGAGACCCAGTACTTC; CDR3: CASSLEFQETQYF
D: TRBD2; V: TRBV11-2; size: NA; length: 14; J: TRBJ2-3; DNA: TGTGCCAGCAGCTCCCGAGCGGGGGTGGAGTTGCAGTATTTT; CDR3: CASSSRAGVELQYF
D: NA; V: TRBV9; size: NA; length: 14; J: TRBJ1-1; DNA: TGTGCCAGCAGCGTAGTCAGTCAAGGCACTGAAGCTTTCTTT; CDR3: CASSVVSQGTEAFF
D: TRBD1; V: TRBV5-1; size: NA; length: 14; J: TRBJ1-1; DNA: TGCGCCAGCAGCATACAGGGGGCGAACACTGAAGCTTTCTTT; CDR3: CASSIQGANTEAFF
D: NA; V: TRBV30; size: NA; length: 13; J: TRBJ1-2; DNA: TGTGCCTGGAGTGAACAAATAAACTATGGCTACACCTTC; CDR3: CAWSEQINYGYTF
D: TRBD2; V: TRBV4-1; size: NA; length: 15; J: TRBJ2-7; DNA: TGCGCCAGCAGCCAACCGGGACTAGGGTCCTACGAGCAGTACTTC; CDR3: CASSQPGLGSYEQYF
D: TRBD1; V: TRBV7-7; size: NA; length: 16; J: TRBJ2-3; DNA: TGTGCTAGCAGCCAAGGGACAGGGGGTTCCACAGATACGCAGTATTTT; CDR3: CASSQGTGGSTDTQYF
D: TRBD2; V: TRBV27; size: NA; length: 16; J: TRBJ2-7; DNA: TGTGCCAGCAGCCAGCTACTAGCGGGGGGCCGTCGGGAGCAGTACTTC; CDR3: CASSQLLAGGRREQYF
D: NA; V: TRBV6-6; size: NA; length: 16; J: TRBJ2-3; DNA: TGTGCCAGCAGTCATCCGCTTGAGGCCACCACAGATACGCAGTATTTT; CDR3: CASSHPLEATTDTQYF
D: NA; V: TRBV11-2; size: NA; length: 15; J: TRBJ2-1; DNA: TGTGCCAGCAGCTTTGGGGCGGGGCAAAGGAATGAGCAGTTCTTC; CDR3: CASSFGAGQRNEQFF
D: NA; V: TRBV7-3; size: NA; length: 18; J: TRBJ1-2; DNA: TGTGCCAGCAGCGGAAAGGTTGCAGGCTCGGTATCCAACTATGGCTACACCTTC; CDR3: CASSGKVAGSVSNYGYTF
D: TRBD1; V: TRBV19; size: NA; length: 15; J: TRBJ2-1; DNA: TGTGCCAGTGTGGAGGACAGGAGCTCCTACAATGAGCAGTTCTTC; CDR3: CASVEDRSSYNEQFF
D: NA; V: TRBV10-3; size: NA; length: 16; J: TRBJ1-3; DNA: TGTGCCATCAGGCCCGGGACACTAGTCTCTGGAAACACCATATATTTT; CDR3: CAIRPGTLVSGNTIYF
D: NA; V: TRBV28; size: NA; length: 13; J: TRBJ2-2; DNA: TGTGCCAGCAGTTTGGGCAGGGCCGGGGAGCTGTTTTTT; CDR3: CASSLGRAGELFF
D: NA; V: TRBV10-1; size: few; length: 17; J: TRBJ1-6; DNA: TGCGCCAGCAGTGCCAACAGCACACCGGGGTATAATTCACCCCTCCACTTT; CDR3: CASSANSTPGYNSPLHF
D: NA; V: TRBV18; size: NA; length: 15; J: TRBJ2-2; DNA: TGTGCCAGCTCACCGCGTCCGGGGGCAACCGGGGAGCTGTTTTTT; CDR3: CASSPRPGATGELFF
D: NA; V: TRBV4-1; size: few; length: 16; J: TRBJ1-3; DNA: TGCGCCAGCAGCCCTTCTCCCGCCGGGGCTGGAAACACCATATATTTT; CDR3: CASSPSPAGAGNTIYF
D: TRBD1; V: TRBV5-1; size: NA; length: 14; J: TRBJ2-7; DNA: TGCGCCAGCAGCAGGACAGGGGGACCCTACGAGCAGTACTTC; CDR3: CASSRTGGPYEQYF
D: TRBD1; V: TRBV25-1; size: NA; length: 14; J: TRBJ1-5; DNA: TGTGCCAGCAGGGGACAGGGGGACAATCAGCCCCAGCATTTT; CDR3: CASRGQGDNQPQHF
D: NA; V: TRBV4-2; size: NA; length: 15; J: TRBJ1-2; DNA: TGTGCCAGCAGCCAACAGGGTTGGGCTAACTATGGCTACACCTTC; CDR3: CASSQQGWANYGYTF
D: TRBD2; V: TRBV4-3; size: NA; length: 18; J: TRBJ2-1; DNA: TGCGCCAGCAGCCAAGATAGGTCTAGCGGGGGCTGGGTACAGGAGCAGTTCTTC; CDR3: CASSQDRSSGGWVQEQFF
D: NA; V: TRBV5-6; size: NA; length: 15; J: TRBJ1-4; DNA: TGTGCCAGCAGCCTAGTAAGCAGGGTGAATGAAAAACTGTTTTTT; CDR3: CASSLVSRVNEKLFF
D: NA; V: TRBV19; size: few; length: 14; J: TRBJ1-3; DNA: TGTGCCAGCCGTGACTTGCAACTTGGAAACACCATATATTTT; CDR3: CASRDLQLGNTIYF
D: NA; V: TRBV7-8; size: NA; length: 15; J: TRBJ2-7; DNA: TGTGCCAGCAGCCTAGCCGCGGGCTACTCCTACGAGCAGTACTTC; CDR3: CASSLAAGYSYEQYF
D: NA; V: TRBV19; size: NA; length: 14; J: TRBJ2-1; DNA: TGTGCCAGTAGTCGGGTAGGTCCTAACAATGAGCAGTTCTTC; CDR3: CASSRVGPNNEQFF
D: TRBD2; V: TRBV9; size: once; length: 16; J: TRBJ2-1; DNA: TGTGCCAGCAGCGTAGGGGGGCGGGGGGGCCAGAATGAGCAGTTCTTC; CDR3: CASSVGGRGGQNEQFF
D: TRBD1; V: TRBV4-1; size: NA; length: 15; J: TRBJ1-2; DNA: TGCGCCAGCAGCCAAGAGGGGACAGGGTTTTATGGCTACACCTTC; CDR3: CASSQEGTGFYGYTF
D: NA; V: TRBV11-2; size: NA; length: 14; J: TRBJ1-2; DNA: TGTGCCAGCAGCTCTACTCAGGGACGGGCCGACTACACCTTC; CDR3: CASSSTQGRADYTF
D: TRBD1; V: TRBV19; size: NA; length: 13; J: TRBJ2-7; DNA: TGTGCCAGTAGCCGGGACAGGGATTACGAGCAGTACTTC; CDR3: CASSRDRDYEQYF
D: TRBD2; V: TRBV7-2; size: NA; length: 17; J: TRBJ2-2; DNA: TGTGCCAGCAGCTTACTGGCTAGCGGGAGAAGACCCGGGGAGCTGTTTTTT; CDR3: CASSLLASGRRPGELFF
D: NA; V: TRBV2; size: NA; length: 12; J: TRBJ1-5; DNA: TGTGCCAGCAGTGTAGGGAATCAGCCCCAGCATTTT; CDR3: CASSVGNQPQHF
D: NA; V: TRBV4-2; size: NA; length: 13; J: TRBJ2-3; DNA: TGTGCCAGCAGCCCCCTGGAAGGAGATACGCAGTATTTT; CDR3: CASSPLEGDTQYF
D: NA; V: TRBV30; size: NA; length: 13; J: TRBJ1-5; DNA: TGTGCCTGGAGTGTACAGGGAGCAGCGCCCCAGCATTTT; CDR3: CAWSVQGAAPQHF
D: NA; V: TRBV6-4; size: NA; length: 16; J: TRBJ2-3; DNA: TGTGCCAGCAGTGACTCACAGGGAGCCGGGAGTTCGGCGCAGTATTTT; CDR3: CASSDSQGAGSSAQYF
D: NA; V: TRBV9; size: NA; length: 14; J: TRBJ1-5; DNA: TGTGCCAGCAGCGTAGGAACCGGCCGACAGCCCCAGCATTTT; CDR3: CASSVGTGRQPQHF
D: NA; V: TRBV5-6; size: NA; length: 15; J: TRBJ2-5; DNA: TGTGCCAGCAGCTTGGACGAAGGAGGTGGAGAGACCCAGTACTTC; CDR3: CASSLDEGGGETQYF
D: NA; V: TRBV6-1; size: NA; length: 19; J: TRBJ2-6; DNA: TGTGCCAGCAGTGAGTTCGGCTCCTATGCACAAAGTCGGGCCAACGTCCTGACTTTC; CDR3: CASSEFGSYAQSRANVLTF
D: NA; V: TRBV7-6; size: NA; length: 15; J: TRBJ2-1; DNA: TGTGCCAGCAGCTTAACCAGAGACTCCTACAATGAGCAGTTCTTC; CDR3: CASSLTRDSYNEQFF